Listed below are T cell receptor beta chains from one sample, sequenced in a study of cytomegalovirus exposure and HLA in healthy donors. TCRdb's table, derived via immunoSEQ multiplex PCR, lists solely in-frame clones and lacks some. The sample lists fewer than 200,000 clones, around 90% occurring once. The sample comprised PBMCs. The receptors were sampled from a boy aged 2 to 10 in good health and CMV-seronegative. The CDR3 runs from the conserved cysteine through the conserved F or W. D genes are given only for firm matches. Clone size is not always given. Where it is, it says once, few, many or a class for expanded clones.

d_gene | j_gene | v_gene | abundance | len | CDR3aa | CDR3nt
. | TRBJ2-7 | TRBV10-1 | . | 14 | CASSVGRPSGEQYF | TGCGCCAGCAGTGTAGGCAGGCCCTCGGGGGAGCAGTACTTC
TRBD1 | TRBJ1-1 | TRBV7-9 | . | 13 | CASIGTANTEAFF | TGTGCCAGCATCGGGACAGCGAACACTGAAGCTTTCTTT
. | TRBJ1-2 | TRBV25-1 | few | 13 | CASSENPGTGYTF | TGTGCCAGCAGTGAAAATCCCGGTACTGGCTACACCTTC
TRBD1 | TRBJ2-7 | TRBV27 | few | 14 | CASSYSDRGYEQYF | TGTGCCAGCAGTTATTCGGACAGGGGCTACGAGCAGTACTTC
. | TRBJ2-6 | TRBV7-9 | . | 13 | CASSLAGGYVLTF | TGTGCCAGCAGCTTAGCTGGGGGGTACGTCCTGACTTTC
. | TRBJ2-7 | TRBV27 | . | 16 | CASSLLAGADPYEQYF | TGTGCCAGCAGTTTATTGGCAGGGGCGGACCCCTACGAGCAGTACTTC
. | TRBJ2-2 | TRBV7-2 | . | 16 | CASSLWQGSNTGELFF | TGTGCCAGCAGCTTATGGCAGGGCTCGAACACCGGGGAGCTGTTTTTT
. | TRBJ2-1 | TRBV6-4 | . | 13 | CASSRAGANEQFF | TGTGCCAGCAGTCGGGCGGGGGCCAATGAGCAGTTCTTC
. | TRBJ1-1 | TRBV27 | . | 17 | CASSLRAQGHSNTEAFF | TGTGCCAGCAGTTTAAGGGCCCAGGGTCATTCGAACACTGAAGCTTTCTTT
TRBD2 | TRBJ2-7 | TRBV10-2 | . | 15 | CASAYRGLDSNEQYF | TGCGCCAGCGCCTACAGAGGACTAGATTCCAACGAGCAGTACTTC
TRBD1 | TRBJ2-5 | TRBV2 | . | 16 | CASSARDRGLGETQYF | TGTGCCAGCAGTGCCAGGGACAGGGGTTTAGGGGAGACCCAGTACTTC
TRBD1 | TRBJ1-2 | TRBV9 | . | 12 | CASSVGQGSYTF | TGTGCCAGCAGCGTAGGACAGGGGAGCTACACCTTC
. | TRBJ1-1 | TRBV28 | . | 12 | CASSFRVTEAFF | TGTGCCAGCAGTTTCCGAGTGACTGAAGCTTTCTTT
TRBD1 | TRBJ1-5 | TRBV4-1 | once | 16 | CASSHGTGEGNQPQHF | TGCGCCAGCAGCCACGGGACAGGGGAAGGAAATCAGCCCCAGCATTTT
TRBD2 | TRBJ2-1 | TRBV11-2 | . | 15 | CASSATSGGAIEQFF | TGTGCCAGCAGCGCAACTAGCGGGGGGGCGATAGAGCAGTTCTTC
. | TRBJ1-1 | TRBV5-5 | . | 13 | CASSFEPNTEAFF | TGTGCCAGCAGCTTTGAGCCGAACACTGAAGCTTTCTTT
. | TRBJ2-7 | TRBV11-2 | . | 13 | CASSFLGSGEQYF | TGTGCCAGCAGCTTCCTAGGGAGTGGCGAGCAGTACTTC
TRBD2 | TRBJ2-3 | TRBV7-9 | . | 16 | CASSRTSGISTDTQYF | TGTGCCAGCAGCAGGACTAGCGGGATTAGCACAGATACGCAGTATTTT
. | TRBJ1-4 | TRBV6-1 | . | 15 | CASSDDNDPNEKLFF | TGTGCCAGCAGTGACGACAACGACCCTAATGAAAAACTGTTTTTT
TRBD1 | TRBJ2-7 | TRBV19 | . | 14 | CASGRTGILGEQYF | TGTGCCAGTGGCCGGACAGGGATCTTAGGCGAGCAGTACTTC
. | TRBJ2-1 | TRBV5-1 | . | 15 | CASSYTDRSYNEQFF | TGCGCCAGCAGCTACACGGACAGATCCTACAATGAGCAGTTCTTC
. | TRBJ1-3 | TRBV5-6 | few | 15 | CASSLAGSSGNTIYF | TGTGCCAGCAGCTTGGCAGGGTCCTCTGGAAACACCATATATTTT
TRBD2 | TRBJ2-7 | TRBV7-9 | . | 17 | CASSVVGSGRSSYEQYF | TGTGCCAGCAGCGTTGTAGGGAGCGGGAGGAGCTCCTACGAGCAGTACTTC
TRBD1 | TRBJ1-6 | TRBV7-2 | . | 15 | CASSFTGQGNSPLHF | TGTGCCAGCAGCTTTACAGGACAGGGGAATTCACCCCTCCACTTT
TRBD1 | TRBJ1-3 | TRBV4-1 | . | 17 | CASSQDQRGQGLWAIYF | TGCGCCAGCAGCCAAGATCAAAGGGGGCAGGGTCTCTGGGCCATATATTTT
TRBD1 | TRBJ2-5 | TRBV7-3 | . | 13 | CASSRQGEETQYF | TGTGCCAGCAGCCGACAGGGGGAAGAGACCCAGTACTTC
. | TRBJ1-2 | TRBV2 | . | 14 | CASSEHRANYGYTF | TGTGCCAGCAGTGAGCACAGGGCTAACTATGGCTACACCTTC
. | TRBJ1-5 | TRBV15 | . | 17 | CATSRPLTAGLNQPQHF | TGTGCCACCAGCCGCCCGCTTACCGCAGGACTCAATCAGCCCCAGCATTTT
. | TRBJ2-5 | TRBV29-1 | . | 15 | CSALVGHRAKETQYF | TGCAGCGCTCTTGTCGGACACAGGGCCAAAGAGACCCAGTACTTC
TRBD2 | TRBJ2-3 | TRBV5-4 | . | 15 | CASSSLAGSKDTQYF | TGTGCCAGCAGCTCCCTAGCGGGAAGTAAGGATACGCAGTATTTT
. | TRBJ1-1 | TRBV5-6 | . | 12 | CASSSEGGEAFF | TGTGCCAGCAGCTCCGAAGGGGGTGAAGCTTTCTTT
TRBD1 | TRBJ2-7 | TRBV7-9 | . | 14 | CASSLDRGLYEQYF | TGTGCCAGTAGCTTAGACAGGGGCCTCTACGAGCAGTACTTC